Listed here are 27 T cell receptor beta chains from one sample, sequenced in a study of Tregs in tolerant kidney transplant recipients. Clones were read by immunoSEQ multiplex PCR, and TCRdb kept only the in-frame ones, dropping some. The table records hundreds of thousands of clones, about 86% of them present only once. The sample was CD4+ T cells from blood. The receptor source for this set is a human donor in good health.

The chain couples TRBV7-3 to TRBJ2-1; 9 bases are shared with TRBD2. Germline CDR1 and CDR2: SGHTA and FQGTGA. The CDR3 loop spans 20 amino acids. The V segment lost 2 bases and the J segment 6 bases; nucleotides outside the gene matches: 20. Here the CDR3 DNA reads TGTGCCAGCAGCTTACGGGCGGTATTCGAGCGGGGGGCCGAGGGCAATGAGCAGTTCTTC. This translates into CASSLRAVFERGAEGNEQFF.

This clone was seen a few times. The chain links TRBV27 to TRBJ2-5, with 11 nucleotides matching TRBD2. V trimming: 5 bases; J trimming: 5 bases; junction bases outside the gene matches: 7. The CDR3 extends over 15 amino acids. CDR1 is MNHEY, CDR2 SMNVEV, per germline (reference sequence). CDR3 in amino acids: CASSPLAGGRETQYF. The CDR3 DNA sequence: TGTGCCAGCAGTCCCCTAGCGGGAGGCCGGGAGACCCAGTACTTC.

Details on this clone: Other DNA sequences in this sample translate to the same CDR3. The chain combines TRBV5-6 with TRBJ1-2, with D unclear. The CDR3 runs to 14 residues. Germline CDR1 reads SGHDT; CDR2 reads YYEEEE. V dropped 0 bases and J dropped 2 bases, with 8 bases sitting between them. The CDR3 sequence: CASSLGRTNYGYTF. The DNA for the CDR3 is TGTGCCAGCAGCTTGGGCAGAACCAACTATGGCTACACCTTC.

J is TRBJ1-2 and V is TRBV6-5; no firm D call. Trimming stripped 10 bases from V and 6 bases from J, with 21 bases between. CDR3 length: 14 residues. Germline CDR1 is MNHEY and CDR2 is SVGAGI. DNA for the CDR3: TGTGCCACCTTCCAACGGGGTTTTCAGAATGGCTACACCTTC. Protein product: CATFQRGFQNGYTF.

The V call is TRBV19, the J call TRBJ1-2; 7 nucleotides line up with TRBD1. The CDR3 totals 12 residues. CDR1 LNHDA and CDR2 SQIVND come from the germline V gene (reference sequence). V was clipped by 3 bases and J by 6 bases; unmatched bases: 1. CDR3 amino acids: CASSIRGNGYTF. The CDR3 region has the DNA TGTGCCAGTAGTATCAGGGGGAATGGCTACACCTTC.

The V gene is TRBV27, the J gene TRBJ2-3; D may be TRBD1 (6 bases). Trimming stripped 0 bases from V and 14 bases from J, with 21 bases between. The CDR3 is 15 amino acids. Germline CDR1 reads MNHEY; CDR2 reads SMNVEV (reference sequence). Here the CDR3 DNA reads TGTGCCAGCAGTTTATCGCCTACCCAGGCTACAGGGAGGTATTTT. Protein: CASSLSPTQATGRYF.

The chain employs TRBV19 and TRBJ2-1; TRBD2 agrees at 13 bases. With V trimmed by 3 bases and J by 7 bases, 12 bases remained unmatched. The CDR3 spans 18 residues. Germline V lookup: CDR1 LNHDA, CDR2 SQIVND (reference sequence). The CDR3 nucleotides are TGTGCCAGTAGTATCAAGGCGGCGACTAGCGGGAGGCTAAATGAGCAGTTCTTC. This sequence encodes CASSIKAATSGRLNEQFF.

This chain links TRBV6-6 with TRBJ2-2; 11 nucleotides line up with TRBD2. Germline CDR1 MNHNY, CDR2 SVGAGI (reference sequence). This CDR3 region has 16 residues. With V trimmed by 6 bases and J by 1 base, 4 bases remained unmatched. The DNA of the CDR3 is TGTGCCAGCAGCTACACTAGCGGGAGGAACACCGGGGAGCTGTTTTTT. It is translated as CASSYTSGRNTGELFF.

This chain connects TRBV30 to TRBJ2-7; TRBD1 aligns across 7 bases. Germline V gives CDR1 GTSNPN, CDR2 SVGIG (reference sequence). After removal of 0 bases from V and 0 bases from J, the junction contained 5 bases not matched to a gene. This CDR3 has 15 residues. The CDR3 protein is CAWSVAQGYSYEQYF. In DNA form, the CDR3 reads TGTGCCTGGAGTGTCGCACAGGGGTACTCCTACGAGCAGTACTTC. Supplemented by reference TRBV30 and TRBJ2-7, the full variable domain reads SQTIHQWPATLVQPVGSPLSLECTVEGTSNPNLYWYRQAAGRGLQLLFYSVGIGQISSEVPQNLSASRPQDRQFILSSKKLLLSDSGFYLCAWSVAQGYSYEQYFGPGTRLTVT.

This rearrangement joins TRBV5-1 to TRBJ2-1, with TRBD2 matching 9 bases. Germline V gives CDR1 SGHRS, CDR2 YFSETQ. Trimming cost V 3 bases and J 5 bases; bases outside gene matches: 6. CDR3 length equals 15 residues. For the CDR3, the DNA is TGCGCCAGCAGCTCACTAGCGGGCCCTGACAATGAGCAGTTCTTC. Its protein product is CASSSLAGPDNEQFF. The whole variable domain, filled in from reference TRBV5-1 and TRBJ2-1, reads KAGVTQTPRYLIKTRGQQVTLSCSPISGHRSVSWYQQTPGQGLQFLFEYFSETQRNKGNFPGRFSGRQFSNSRSEMNVSTLELGDSALYLCASSSLAGPDNEQFFGPGTRLTVL.

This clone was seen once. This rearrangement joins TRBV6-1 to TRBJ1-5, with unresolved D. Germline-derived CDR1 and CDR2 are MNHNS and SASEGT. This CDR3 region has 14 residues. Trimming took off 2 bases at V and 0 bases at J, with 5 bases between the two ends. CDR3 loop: CASSEQNSNQPQHF. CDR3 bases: TGTGCCAGCAGTGAACAGAATAGCAATCAGCCCCAGCATTTT.

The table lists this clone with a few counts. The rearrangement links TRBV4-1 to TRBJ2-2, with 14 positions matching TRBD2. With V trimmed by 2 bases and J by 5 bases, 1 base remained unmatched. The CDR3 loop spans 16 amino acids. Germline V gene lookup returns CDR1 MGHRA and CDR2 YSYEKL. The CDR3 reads CASSQRLAGGTGELFF. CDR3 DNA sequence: TGCGCCAGCAGCCAAAGACTAGCGGGAGGGACCGGGGAGCTGTTTTTT.

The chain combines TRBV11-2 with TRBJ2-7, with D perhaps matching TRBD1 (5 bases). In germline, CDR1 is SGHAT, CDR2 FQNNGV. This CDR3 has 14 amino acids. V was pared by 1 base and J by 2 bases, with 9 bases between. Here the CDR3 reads CASSLVRGPYEQYF. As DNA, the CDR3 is TGTGCCAGCAGCTTAGTAAGGGGCCCCTACGAGCAGTACTTC.

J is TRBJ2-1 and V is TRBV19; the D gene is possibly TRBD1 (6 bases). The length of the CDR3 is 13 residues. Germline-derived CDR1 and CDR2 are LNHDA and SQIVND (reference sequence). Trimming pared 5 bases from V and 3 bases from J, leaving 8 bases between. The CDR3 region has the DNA TGTGCCAGTAGTTCGGGACACTACAATGAGCAGTTCTTC. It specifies CASSSGHYNEQFF.

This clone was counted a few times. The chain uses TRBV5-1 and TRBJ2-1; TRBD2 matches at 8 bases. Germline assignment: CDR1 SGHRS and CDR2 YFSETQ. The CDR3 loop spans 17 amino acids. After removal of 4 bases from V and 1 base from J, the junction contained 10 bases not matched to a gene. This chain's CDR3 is CASSGGVAGLSYNEQFF. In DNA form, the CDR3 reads TGCGCCAGCAGCGGCGGGGTAGCGGGATTATCCTACAATGAGCAGTTCTTC.

As DNA, the CDR3 is TGTGCCTGGAGTCTGGGGGGGAGCACTGAAGCTTTCTTT. Protein product: CAWSLGGSTEAFF. The chain couples TRBV30 to TRBJ1-1; maybe TRBD1 (5 bases). V lost 2 bases and J 4 bases, leaving 11 bases between the germline ends. This CDR3 spans 13 amino acids. CDR1 is GTSNPN, CDR2 SVGIG, per germline (reference sequence).

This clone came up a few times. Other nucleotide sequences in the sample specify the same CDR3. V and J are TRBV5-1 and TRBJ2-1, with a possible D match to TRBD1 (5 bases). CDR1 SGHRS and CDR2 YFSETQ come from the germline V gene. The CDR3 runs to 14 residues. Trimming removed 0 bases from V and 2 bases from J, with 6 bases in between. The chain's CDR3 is CASSLGQTYNEQFF. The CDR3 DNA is TGCGCCAGCAGCTTGGGACAGACCTACAATGAGCAGTTCTTC. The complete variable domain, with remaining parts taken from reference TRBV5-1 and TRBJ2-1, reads KAGVTQTPRYLIKTRGQQVTLSCSPISGHRSVSWYQQTPGQGLQFLFEYFSETQRNKGNFPGRFSGRQFSNSRSEMNVSTLELGDSALYLCASSLGQTYNEQFFGPGTRLTVL.

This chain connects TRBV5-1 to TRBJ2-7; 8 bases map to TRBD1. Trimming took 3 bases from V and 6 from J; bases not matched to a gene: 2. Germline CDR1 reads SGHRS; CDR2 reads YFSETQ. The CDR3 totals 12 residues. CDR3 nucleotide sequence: TGCGCCAGCAGCTATGACAGGGGCGAGCAGTACTTC. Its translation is CASSYDRGEQYF.

For the CDR3, the DNA is TGTGCCAGTAGTATACGGCAGGGGGCAGGACAGCCCCAGCATTTT. Translating it yields CASSIRQGAGQPQHF. This sequence joins TRBV19 and TRBJ1-5; 8 bases map to TRBD1. V trimming: 2 bases; J trimming: 7 bases; junction bases outside the gene matches: 7. CDR3 length equals 15 residues. Per germline, CDR1 LNHDA and CDR2 SQIVND (reference sequence).

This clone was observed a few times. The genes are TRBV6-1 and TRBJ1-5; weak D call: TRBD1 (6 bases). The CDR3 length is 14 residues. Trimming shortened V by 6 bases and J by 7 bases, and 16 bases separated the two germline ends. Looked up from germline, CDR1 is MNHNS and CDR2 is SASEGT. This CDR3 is CASSATNRVQPQHF. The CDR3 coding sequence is TGTGCCAGCAGCGCCACCAACAGGGTCCAGCCCCAGCATTTT.

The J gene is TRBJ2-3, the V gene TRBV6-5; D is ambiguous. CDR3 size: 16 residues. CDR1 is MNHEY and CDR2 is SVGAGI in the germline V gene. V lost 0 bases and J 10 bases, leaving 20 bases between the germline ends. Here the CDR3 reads CASSYSTQRAHLPQYF. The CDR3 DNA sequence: TGTGCCAGCAGTTACTCGACCCAAAGGGCCCACCTCCCGCAGTATTTT.

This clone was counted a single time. The DNA for the CDR3 is TGTGCCAGCAGCCCCCAAGGGGGCGACGGGGCCAACGTCCTGACTTTC. Protein product: CASSPQGGDGANVLTF. The rearrangement uses TRBV7-8 and TRBJ2-6, with 7 bases that match TRBD1. The germline gives CDR1 SGHVS, CDR2 FQNEAQ. The CDR3 has 16 amino acids. After removal of 5 bases from V and 4 bases from J, the junction contained 8 bases not matched to a gene. Full variable domain (outside the CDR3, taken from reference TRBV7-8 and TRBJ2-6): GAGVSQSPRYKVAKRGQDVALRCDPISGHVSLFWYQQALGQGPEFLTYFQNEAQLDKSGLPSDRFFAERPEGSVSTLKIQRTQQEDSAVYLCASSPQGGDGANVLTFGAGSRLTVL.

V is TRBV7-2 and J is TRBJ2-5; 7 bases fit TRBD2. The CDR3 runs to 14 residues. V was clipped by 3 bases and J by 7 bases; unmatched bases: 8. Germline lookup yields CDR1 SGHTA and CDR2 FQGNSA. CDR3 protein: CASSFGGRAATQYF. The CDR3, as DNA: TGTGCCAGCAGCTTTGGAGGGAGGGCGGCGACCCAGTACTTC.

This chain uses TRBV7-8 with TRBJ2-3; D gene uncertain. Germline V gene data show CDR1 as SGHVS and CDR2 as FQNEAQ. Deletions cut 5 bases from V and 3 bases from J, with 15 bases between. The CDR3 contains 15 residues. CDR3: CASSVAPWKTDTQYF. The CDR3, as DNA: TGTGCCAGCAGCGTCGCCCCCTGGAAGACAGATACGCAGTATTTT.

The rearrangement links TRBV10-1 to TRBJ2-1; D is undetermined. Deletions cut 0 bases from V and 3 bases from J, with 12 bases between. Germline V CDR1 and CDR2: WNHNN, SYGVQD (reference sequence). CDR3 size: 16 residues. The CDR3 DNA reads TGCGCCAGCAGTGAGTCGGGTGGGATGAACTACAATGAGCAGTTCTTC. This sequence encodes CASSESGGMNYNEQFF.

CDR3 DNA: TGTGCCAGCAGCAGGTTTACTAGATCCAATGAGCAGTTCTTC. As protein: CASSRFTRSNEQFF. The gene calls are TRBV7-8 and TRBJ2-1; tentative D call: TRBD2 (5 bases). The V gene's germline CDR1 is SGHVS and CDR2 FQNEAQ. With 5 bases removed from V and 6 bases from J, the gap between germline ends came to 14 bases. The CDR3 length is 14 residues. The variable domain in full, completed from reference TRBV7-8 and TRBJ2-1, reads GAGVSQSPRYKVAKRGQDVALRCDPISGHVSLFWYQQALGQGPEFLTYFQNEAQLDKSGLPSDRFFAERPEGSVSTLKIQRTQQEDSAVYLCASSRFTRSNEQFFGPGTRLTVL.

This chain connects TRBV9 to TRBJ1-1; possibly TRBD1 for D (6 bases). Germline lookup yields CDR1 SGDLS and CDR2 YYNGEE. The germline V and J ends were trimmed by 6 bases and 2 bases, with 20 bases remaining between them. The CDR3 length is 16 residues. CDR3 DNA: TGTGCCAGCACCCCGACGAGGGGGGCGCATAACACTGAAGCTTTCTTT. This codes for CASTPTRGAHNTEAFF.